These T cell receptor beta chains were read from a single sample in a study of Ad26.COV2.S vaccination and SARS-CoV-2 variants. The protocol was immunoSEQ multiplex PCR, while the TCRdb copy is restricted to in-frame clones and leaves out a portion. The sample has a few hundred thousand clones, around 87% seen once. This sample comprised peripheral blood, obtained in a trial of Ad26.COV2.S vaccine versus placebo. The receptors were gathered from a person between 18 and 59 years old who received the Ad26.COV2.S COVID-19 vaccine or a placebo. Each CDR3 is given with its conserved first and last residue. The order of the fields is D gene, V gene, clone size, J gene, CDR3 DNA, CDR3 protein. A D gene is named only where the DNA matches it firmly. Clone size is given for some rows only: seen once, a few or many times, or a class if the clone is expanded.

-,TRBV5-4,-,TRBJ2-7,TGTGCCAGCAGCTCGTTCAATGACTACGAGCAGTACTTC,CASSSFNDYEQYF
TRBD2,TRBV9,-,TRBJ2-6,TGTGCCAGCAGCGCCCCGGGGGGGGCGAGAAGTGGGGCCAACGTCCTGACTTTC,CASSAPGGARSGANVLTF
-,TRBV19,-,TRBJ1-2,TGTGCCAGTTTCTCGGGACGGTACGGAGCTAACTATGGCTACACCTTC,CASFSGRYGANYGYTF
-,TRBV11-3,few,TRBJ2-2,TGTGCCAGCAGCTCAAGTTCATTAAACACCGGGGAGCTGTTTTTT,CASSSSSLNTGELFF
-,TRBV5-1,-,TRBJ2-1,TGCGCCAGCAGCATACAAGGGCTATCCTACAATGAGCAGTTCTTC,CASSIQGLSYNEQFF
-,TRBV5-1,-,TRBJ2-5,TGCGCCAGCAGCTTGGACAGGGCCGAGACCCAGTACTTC,CASSLDRAETQYF
-,TRBV5-1,-,TRBJ2-6,TGCGCCAGCAGCTTGTGGGCAGGGCCCTCTGGGGCCAACGTCCTGACTTTC,CASSLWAGPSGANVLTF
-,TRBV5-8,-,TRBJ2-5,TGTGCCAGCACCCCTAGTCGGACACCGTATTACACCCAGTACTTC,CASTPSRTPYYTQYF
TRBD1,TRBV7-8,once,TRBJ1-5,TGTGCCAGCGCGGACAGGGGAGGTCAGCCCCAGCATTTT,CASADRGGQPQHF
-,TRBV6-5,-,TRBJ1-1,TGTGCCAGCAAAATCGCTTCGAACACTGAAGCTTTCTTT,CASKIASNTEAFF